What follows is one T cell receptor beta chain and its context. The data are from a study of T cell changes during pregnancy in multiple sclerosis. Libraries were prepared by immunoSEQ multiplex PCR; TCRdb keeps only in-frame clonotypes and omits some of them. The sample contains 70,000 to 75,000 clones, approximately 90% of which appear only once. Germline values: CDR1 SGHTA, CDR2 FQGNSA. This CDR3 is built from 16 residues. Trimming removed 5 bases at V and 0 bases at J, with 11 bases between. The specimen was peripheral blood, collected before pregnancy. This chain connects TRBV7-2 to TRBJ1-6; unclear D gene. The receptor's source is a female donor with multiple sclerosis, enrolled in a pregnancy study. DNA of the CDR3: TGTGCCAGCAGCCCACATGGGAGCTCCTATAATTCACCCCTCCACTTT. Translated, it gives CASSPHGSSYNSPLHF.